This T cell receptor (beta chain) was profiled in a study of blood T cell repertoires in COVID-19. Germline V lookup: CDR1 LGHDT, CDR2 YNNKEL (reference sequence). The junction had 5 bases not matched to a gene; V was cut back by 0 bases and J by 3 bases. The CDR3 is 18 amino acids. TCRdb keeps only in-frame clones here, not all; method: immunoSEQ multiplex PCR. The sample records approximately 300,000 clones, just under 90% being singletons. The sequenced sample consisted of peripheral blood. The source of this sequence is a woman in her forties with acute or convalescent COVID-19. This chain links TRBV3-1 (or the pseudogene TRBV3-2) with TRBJ2-3; 14 bases agree with TRBD2. The CDR3, as DNA: TGTGCCAGCAGCCAAGAAACGACTAGCGGGGGGGAGACAGATACGCAGTATTTT. Its translation: CASSQETTSGGETDTQYF.